Listed here is a single TCR beta chain. This entry comes from a study of blood T cell repertoires in COVID-19. Study-wide context: Italy, Spain and the United States were the sources of the convalescent and acute COVID-19 samples. From T cells, B-cell-depleted T cells, or PBMCs came the material, which was cDNA or gDNA.

V dropped 6 bases and J dropped 5; count of bases not matched to a gene: 2. The V gene's germline CDR1 is MNHEY and CDR2 SMNVEV (reference sequence). The CDR3 loop spans 12 amino acids. Per the original methods: Researchers report that nucleated cell counts were estimated from reference gene primer amplification. Here immunoSEQ multiplex PCR was the method, and the copy in TCRdb shows in-frame clones only, minus some. Clone size and the V and J calls come from that table; the DNA yielded D and trimming. This table has about 64,000 clones, 65% to 90% appearing once. This sequence was found in a woman aged 55-75 years with acute or convalescent COVID-19. The sequenced sample was peripheral blood. V is TRBV27 and J is TRBJ1-2; TRBD1 agrees at 8 bases. CDR3 nucleotides: TGTGCCAGCAGCCGGACAGGGTATGGCTACACCTTC. Its protein is CASSRTGYGYTF.